These 2 T cell receptor beta chains were sequenced from one sample in a study of blood T cell repertoires in COVID-19. Profiled with immunoSEQ multiplex PCR; TCRdb holds only in-frame clones, not every one. The top ten hold under 3% of the sample, which has 140,000 to 150,000 clones, 88% seen once. The sequenced sample consisted of peripheral blood. The receptors come from a human donor in a cohort sampled during active COVID-19.

V and J are TRBV4-3 and TRBJ2-2, with a possible D match to TRBD1 (5 bases). Trimming shortened V by 4 bases and J by 7 bases, and 13 bases separated the two germline ends. Germline V CDR1 and CDR2: LGHNA, YSLEER. The CDR3 spans 14 residues. The chain's CDR3 is CASSLGVSHGELFF. The CDR3 nucleotides are TGCGCCAGCAGCCTAGGGGTTAGTCACGGGGAGCTGTTTTTT.

The gene calls are TRBV29-1 and TRBJ2-6, with D maybe TRBD1 (6 bases). Germline V gene data show CDR1 as SQVTM and CDR2 as ANQGSEA. The CDR3 sequence is 16 residues long. Trimming left V 2 bases short and J 0 bases short, with 11 bases between. The CDR3 here is CSVERDTDSGANVLTF. Written as DNA, the CDR3 is TGCAGCGTTGAAAGGGACACCGACTCTGGGGCCAACGTCCTGACTTTC.